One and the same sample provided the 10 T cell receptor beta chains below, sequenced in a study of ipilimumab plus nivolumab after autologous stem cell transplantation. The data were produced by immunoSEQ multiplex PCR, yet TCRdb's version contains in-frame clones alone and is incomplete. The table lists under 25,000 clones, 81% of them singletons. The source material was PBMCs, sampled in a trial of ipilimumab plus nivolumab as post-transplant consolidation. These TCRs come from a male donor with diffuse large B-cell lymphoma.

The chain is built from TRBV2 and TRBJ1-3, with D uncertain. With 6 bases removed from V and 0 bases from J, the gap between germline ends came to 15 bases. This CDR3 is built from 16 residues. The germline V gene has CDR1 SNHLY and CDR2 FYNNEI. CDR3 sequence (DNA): TGTGCCAGCAGGATTCACAGTCTCTACTCTGGAAACACCATATATTTT. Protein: CASRIHSLYSGNTIYF.

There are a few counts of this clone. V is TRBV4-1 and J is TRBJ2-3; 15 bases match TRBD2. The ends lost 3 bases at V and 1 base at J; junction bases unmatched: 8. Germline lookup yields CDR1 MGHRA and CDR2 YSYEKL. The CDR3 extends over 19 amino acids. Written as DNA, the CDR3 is TGCGCCAGCAGCCAGGAAGGACTAGCGGGGGGGCGGGGCACAGATACGCAGTATTTT. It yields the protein CASSQEGLAGGRGTDTQYF.

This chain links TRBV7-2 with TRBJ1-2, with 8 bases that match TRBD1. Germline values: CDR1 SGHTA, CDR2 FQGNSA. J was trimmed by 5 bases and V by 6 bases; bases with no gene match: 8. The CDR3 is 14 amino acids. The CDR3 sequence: CASSADRGPYGYTF. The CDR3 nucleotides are TGTGCCAGCAGTGCCGACAGGGGCCCGTATGGCTACACCTTC.

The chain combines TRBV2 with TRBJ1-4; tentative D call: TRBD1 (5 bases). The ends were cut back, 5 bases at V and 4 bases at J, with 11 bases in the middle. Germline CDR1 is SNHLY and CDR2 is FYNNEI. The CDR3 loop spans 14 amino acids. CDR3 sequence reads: CASSRQSFNEKLFF. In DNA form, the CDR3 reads TGTGCCAGCAGTCGACAGTCATTTAATGAAAAACTGTTTTTT. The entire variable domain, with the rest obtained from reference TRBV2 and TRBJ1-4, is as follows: EPEVTQTPSHQVTQMGQEVILRCVPISNHLYFYWYRQILGQKVEFLVSFYNNEISEKSEIFDDQFSVERPDGSNFTLKIRSTKLEDSAMYFCASSRQSFNEKLFFGSGTQLSVL.

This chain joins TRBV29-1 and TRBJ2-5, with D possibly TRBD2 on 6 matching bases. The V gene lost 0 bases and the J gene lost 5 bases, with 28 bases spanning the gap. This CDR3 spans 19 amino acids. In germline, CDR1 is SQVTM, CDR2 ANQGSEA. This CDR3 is CSVEEGLWHSEGFYETQYF. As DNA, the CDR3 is TGCAGCGTTGAAGAGGGACTTTGGCATAGCGAGGGGTTTTATGAGACCCAGTACTTC. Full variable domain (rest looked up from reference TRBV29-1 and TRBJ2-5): SAVISQKPSRDICQRGTSLTIQCQVDSQVTMMFWYRQQPGQSLTLIATANQGSEATYESGFVIDKFPISRPNLTFSTLTVSNMSPEDSSIYLCSVEEGLWHSEGFYETQYFGPGTRLLVL.

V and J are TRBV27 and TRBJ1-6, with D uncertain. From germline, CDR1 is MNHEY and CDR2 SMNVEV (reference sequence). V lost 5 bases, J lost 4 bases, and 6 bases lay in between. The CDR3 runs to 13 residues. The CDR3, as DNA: TGTGCCAGCAGTGGTACATATAATTCACCCCTCCACTTT. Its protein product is CASSGTYNSPLHF.

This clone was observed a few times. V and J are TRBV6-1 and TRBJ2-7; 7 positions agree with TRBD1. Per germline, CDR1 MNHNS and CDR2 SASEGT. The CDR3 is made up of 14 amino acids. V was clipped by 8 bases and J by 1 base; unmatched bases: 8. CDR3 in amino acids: CASRTGTASYEQYF. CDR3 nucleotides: TGTGCCAGCCGAACCGGGACAGCATCCTACGAGCAGTACTTC.

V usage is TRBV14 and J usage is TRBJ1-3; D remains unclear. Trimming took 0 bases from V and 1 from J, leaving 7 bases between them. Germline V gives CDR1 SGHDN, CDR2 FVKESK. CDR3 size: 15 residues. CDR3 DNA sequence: TGTGCCAGCAGCCAAGAATCCGGGTCTGGAAACACCATATATTTT. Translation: CASSQESGSGNTIYF.

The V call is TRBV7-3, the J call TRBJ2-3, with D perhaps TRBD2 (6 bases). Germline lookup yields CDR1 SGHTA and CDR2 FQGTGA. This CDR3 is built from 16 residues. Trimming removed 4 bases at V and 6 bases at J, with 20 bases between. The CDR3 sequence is CASSSNEPGEADTQYF. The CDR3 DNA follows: TGTGCCAGCAGCTCCAACGAGCCGGGGGAGGCGGATACGCAGTATTTT. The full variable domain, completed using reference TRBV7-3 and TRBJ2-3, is GAGVSQTPSNKVTEKGKYVELRCDPISGHTALYWYRQSLGQGPEFLIYFQGTGAADDSGLPNDRFFAVRPEGSVSTLKIQRTERGDSAVYLCASSSNEPGEADTQYFGPGTRLTVL.

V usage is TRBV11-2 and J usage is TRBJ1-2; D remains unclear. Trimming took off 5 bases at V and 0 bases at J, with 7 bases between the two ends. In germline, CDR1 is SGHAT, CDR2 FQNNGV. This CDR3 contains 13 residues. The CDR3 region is CASSPTTNYGYTF. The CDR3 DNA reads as TGTGCCAGCAGCCCAACTACTAACTATGGCTACACCTTC.